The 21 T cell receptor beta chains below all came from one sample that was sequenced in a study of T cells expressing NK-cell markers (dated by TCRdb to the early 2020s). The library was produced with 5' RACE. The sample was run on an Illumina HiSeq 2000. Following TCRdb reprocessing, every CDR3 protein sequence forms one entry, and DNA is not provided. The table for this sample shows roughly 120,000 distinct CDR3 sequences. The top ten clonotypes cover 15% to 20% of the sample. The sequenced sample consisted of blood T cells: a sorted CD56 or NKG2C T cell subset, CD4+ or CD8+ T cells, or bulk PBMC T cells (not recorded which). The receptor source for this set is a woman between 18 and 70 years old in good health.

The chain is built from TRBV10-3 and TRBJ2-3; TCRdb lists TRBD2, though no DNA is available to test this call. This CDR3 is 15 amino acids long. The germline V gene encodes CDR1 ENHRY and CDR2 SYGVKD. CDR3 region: CAISDGTSGTDTQYF.

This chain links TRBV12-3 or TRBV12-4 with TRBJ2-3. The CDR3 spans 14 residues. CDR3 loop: CASSLAPGPDTQYF.

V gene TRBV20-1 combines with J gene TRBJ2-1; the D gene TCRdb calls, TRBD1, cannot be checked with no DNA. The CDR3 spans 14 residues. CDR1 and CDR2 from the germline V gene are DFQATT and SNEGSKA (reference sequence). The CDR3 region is CSARSLSSYNEQFF.

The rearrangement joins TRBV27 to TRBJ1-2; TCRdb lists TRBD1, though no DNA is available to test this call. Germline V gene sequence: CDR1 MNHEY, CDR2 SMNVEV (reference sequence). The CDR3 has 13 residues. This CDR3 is CASSFPGGVGYTF.

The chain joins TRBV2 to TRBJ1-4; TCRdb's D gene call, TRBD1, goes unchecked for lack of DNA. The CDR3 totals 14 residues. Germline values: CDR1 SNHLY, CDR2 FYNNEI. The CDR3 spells CASRAGTGDEKLFF.

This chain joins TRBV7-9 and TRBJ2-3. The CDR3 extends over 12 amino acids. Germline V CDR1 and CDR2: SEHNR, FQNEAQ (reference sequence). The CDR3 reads CASSLGADTQYF.

CDR3 protein: CASSPSENQETQYF. The chain carries TRBV12-3 or TRBV12-4 and TRBJ2-5; TCRdb's D call, TRBD2, is unchecked because there is no DNA. The CDR3 length is 14 residues.

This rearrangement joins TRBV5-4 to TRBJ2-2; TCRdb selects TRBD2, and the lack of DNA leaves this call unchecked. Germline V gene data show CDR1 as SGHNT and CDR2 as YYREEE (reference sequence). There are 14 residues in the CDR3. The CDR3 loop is CASSLPLAGGELFF.

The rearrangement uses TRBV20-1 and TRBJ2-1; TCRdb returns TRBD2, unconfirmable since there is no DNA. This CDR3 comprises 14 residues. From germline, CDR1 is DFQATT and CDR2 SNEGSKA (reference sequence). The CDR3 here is CSARALAGDNEQFF.

CDR3 loop: CSAGTRADTQYF. V is TRBV29-1 and J is TRBJ2-3; TCRdb calls TRBD2, which cannot be checked without DNA. Germline CDR1 is SQVTM and CDR2 is ANQGSEA. This CDR3 is 12 amino acids long.

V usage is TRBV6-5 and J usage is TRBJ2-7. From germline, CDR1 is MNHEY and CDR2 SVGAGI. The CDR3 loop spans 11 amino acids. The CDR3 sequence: CASSLNYEQYF.

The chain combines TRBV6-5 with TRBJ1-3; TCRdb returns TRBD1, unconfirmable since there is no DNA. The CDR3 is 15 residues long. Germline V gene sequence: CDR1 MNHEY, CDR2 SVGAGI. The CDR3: CASSWGQDSGNTIYF.

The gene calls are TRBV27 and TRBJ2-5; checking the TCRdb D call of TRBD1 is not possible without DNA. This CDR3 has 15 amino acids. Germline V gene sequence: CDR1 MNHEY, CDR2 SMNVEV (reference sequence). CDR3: CASSSPMTGEETQYF.

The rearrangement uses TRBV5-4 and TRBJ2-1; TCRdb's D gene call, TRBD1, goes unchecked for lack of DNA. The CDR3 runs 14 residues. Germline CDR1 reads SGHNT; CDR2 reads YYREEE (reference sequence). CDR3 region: CASSDRDHDNEQFF.

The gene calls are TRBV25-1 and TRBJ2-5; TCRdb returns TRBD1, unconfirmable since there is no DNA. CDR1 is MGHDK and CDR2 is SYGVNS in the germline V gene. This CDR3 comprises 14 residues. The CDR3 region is CASSHEGIDETQYF.

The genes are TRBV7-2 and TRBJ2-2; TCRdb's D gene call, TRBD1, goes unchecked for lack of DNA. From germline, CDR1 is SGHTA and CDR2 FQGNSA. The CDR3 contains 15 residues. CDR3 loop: CASSPPGTVTGELFF. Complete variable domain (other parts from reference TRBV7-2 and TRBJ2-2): GAGVSQSPSNKVTEKGKDVELRCDPISGHTALYWYRQSLGQGLEFLIYFQGNSAPDKSGLPSDRFSAERTGGSVSTLTIQRTQQEDSAVYLCASSPPGTVTGELFFGEGSRLTVL.

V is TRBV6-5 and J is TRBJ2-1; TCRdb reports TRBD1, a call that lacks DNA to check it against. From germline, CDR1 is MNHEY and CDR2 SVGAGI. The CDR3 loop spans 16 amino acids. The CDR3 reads CASSSLWGEAYNEQFF.

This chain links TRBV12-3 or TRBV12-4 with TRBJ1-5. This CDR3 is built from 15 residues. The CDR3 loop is CASSLFTDSNQPQHF.

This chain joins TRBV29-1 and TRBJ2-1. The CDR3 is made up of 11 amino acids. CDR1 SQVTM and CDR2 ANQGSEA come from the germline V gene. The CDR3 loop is CSVELPNEQFF.

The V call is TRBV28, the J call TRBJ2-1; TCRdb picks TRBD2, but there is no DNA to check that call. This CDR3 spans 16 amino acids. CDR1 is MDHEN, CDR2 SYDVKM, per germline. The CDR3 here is CASSPGLAGTYNEQFF.

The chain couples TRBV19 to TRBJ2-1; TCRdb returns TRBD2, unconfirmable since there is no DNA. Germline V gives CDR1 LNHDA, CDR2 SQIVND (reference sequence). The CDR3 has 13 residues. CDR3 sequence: CASSFSGINEQFF.